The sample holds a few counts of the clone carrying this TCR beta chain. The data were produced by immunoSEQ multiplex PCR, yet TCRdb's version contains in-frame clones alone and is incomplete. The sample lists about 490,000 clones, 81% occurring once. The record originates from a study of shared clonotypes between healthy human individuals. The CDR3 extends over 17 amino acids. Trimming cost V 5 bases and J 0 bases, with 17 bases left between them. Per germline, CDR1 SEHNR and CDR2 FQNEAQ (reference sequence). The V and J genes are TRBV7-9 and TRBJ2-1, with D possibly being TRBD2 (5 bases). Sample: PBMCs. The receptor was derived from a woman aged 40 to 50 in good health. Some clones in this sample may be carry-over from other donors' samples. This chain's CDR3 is CASSTGLDSGSYNEQFF. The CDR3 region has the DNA TGTGCCAGCAGCACCGGACTGGACTCGGGCTCCTACAATGAGCAGTTCTTC.